These 31 T cell receptor beta chains were sequenced from one sample in a study of OX40 agonist ivuxolimab in advanced cancers. The assay was immunoSEQ multiplex PCR, and TCRdb's table has in-frame clones only and misses some. The sample has about 61,000 clones, roughly 84% seen once. The material was CD4+ or CD8+ T cells sorted from blood, obtained in a trial of the OX40 agonist ivuxolimab. Receptor source: an adult with an advanced solid tumor such as melanoma, head and neck, liver or kidney cancer.

The chain uses TRBV11-3 and TRBJ2-3, with a tentative D call TRBD2 (6 bases). The V gene lost 5 bases and the J gene lost 11 bases, with 17 bases spanning the gap. The germline V gene encodes CDR1 SGHNT and CDR2 YENEEA. The CDR3 spans 13 residues. CDR3 sequence: CASSPSGQVRQYF. The CDR3 DNA follows: TGTGCCAGCAGCCCCAGCGGGCAAGTACGGCAGTATTTT.

This rearrangement joins TRBV10-3 to TRBJ2-2; the match to TRBD1 covers 9 bases. The CDR3 length is 14 residues. Looked up from germline, CDR1 is ENHRY and CDR2 is SYGVKD. V gave up 9 bases and J gave up 0 bases; unmatched junction bases: 2. The CDR3 bases are TGTGCCATTGGGACAGGGTCGAACACCGGGGAGCTGTTTTTT. It translates to CAIGTGSNTGELFF.

V and J are TRBV5-6 and TRBJ2-7; 10 nucleotides line up with TRBD2. In germline, CDR1 is SGHDT, CDR2 YYEEEE. J was trimmed by 6 bases and V by 4 bases; bases with no gene match: 4. The CDR3 length is 13 residues. CDR3 loop: CASSASGRAEQYF. In DNA, the CDR3 is TGTGCCAGCAGCGCAAGCGGGAGGGCCGAGCAGTACTTC.

This rearrangement joins TRBV27 to TRBJ2-5, with 7 bases identical to TRBD1. The germline V gene has CDR1 MNHEY and CDR2 SMNVEV (reference sequence). V was pared by 4 bases and J by 2 bases, with 7 bases of the junction left unmatched. The CDR3 runs 15 residues. For the CDR3, the DNA is TGTGCCAGCAGTTCGGAGACAGGGAGACAAGAGACCCAGTACTTC. Amino acid sequence: CASSSETGRQETQYF.

By share, this clone ranks as medium-sized (0.01 to 0.1%). The chain recombines TRBV19 with TRBJ1-5, with 9 bases matching TRBD1. CDR3 length: 14 residues. The J segment lost 6 bases and the V segment lost 6 bases, leaving 6 bases of the junction unmatched. Germline V gene data show CDR1 as LNHDA and CDR2 as SQIVND (reference sequence). CDR3 sequence (DNA): TGTGCCAGTAGGAGACAGGGGGAGAGTCAGCCCCAGCATTTT. Amino acid sequence: CASRRQGESQPQHF.

This clone was counted once. The chain links TRBV10-3 to TRBJ1-2; D is perhaps TRBD1 (5 bases). The germline gives CDR1 ENHRY, CDR2 SYGVKD. The CDR3 runs to 15 residues. Trimming took 0 bases from V and 3 from J, leaving 11 bases between them. The CDR3 loop is CAISESALGDYGYTF. The CDR3 DNA reads as TGTGCCATCAGTGAGTCGGCCCTGGGGGACTATGGCTACACCTTC.

The gene calls are TRBV29-1 and TRBJ1-1, with a weak D call TRBD1 (5 bases). With 5 bases removed from V and 2 bases from J, the gap between germline ends came to 15 bases. The V gene's germline CDR1 is SQVTM and CDR2 ANQGSEA. CDR3 size: 14 residues. This CDR3 is CSVYIRTFNTEAFF. Here the CDR3 DNA reads TGCAGCGTTTATATCAGGACATTTAACACTGAAGCTTTCTTT.

This sequence joins TRBV11-3 and TRBJ2-1, with D hard to call. The germline V and J ends were trimmed by 5 bases and 5 bases, with 7 bases remaining between them. Germline CDR1 SGHNT, CDR2 YENEEA. This CDR3 is built from 12 residues. In DNA form, the CDR3 reads TGTGCCAGCAGCGGGCAGGACAATGAGCAGTTCTTC. This codes for CASSGQDNEQFF.

The V and J genes are TRBV6-4 and TRBJ2-3, with 9 bases that match TRBD2. Per germline, CDR1 MRHNA and CDR2 SNTAGT. Trimming took 6 bases from V and 3 from J; bases not matched to a gene: 7. The CDR3 has 15 residues. The CDR3 here is CASSGSGRRTDTQYF. The CDR3 region has the DNA TGTGCCAGCAGCGGCAGCGGGAGGAGAACAGATACGCAGTATTTT.

Written as DNA, the CDR3 is TGTGCCAGCAGCTTAATAGCGGGGGCCACCGGGGAGCTGTTTTTT. This gives the protein CASSLIAGATGELFF. This chain connects TRBV7-8 to TRBJ2-2; TRBD2 agrees at 9 bases. V trimming: 2 bases; J trimming: 4 bases; junction bases outside the gene matches: 2. The CDR3 has 15 amino acids. Germline assignment: CDR1 SGHVS and CDR2 FQNEAQ.

J is TRBJ2-5 and V is TRBV7-2; 11 bases are shared with TRBD1. The J segment lost 7 bases and the V segment lost 4 bases, leaving 2 bases of the junction unmatched. CDR1 and CDR2 from the germline V gene are SGHTA and FQGNSA. The CDR3 runs 13 residues. CDR3 sequence reads: CASSWGQGGTQYF. The CDR3 DNA follows: TGTGCCAGCAGCTGGGGACAGGGGGGGACCCAGTACTTC.

This clone has just a few counts. The CDR3 protein is CASSIRASGSSTDTQYF. DNA for the CDR3: TGTGCCAGTAGTATAAGGGCTAGCGGGTCTAGCACAGATACGCAGTATTTT. V gene TRBV19 combines with J gene TRBJ2-3; 8 positions agree with TRBD2. The V gene's germline CDR1 is LNHDA and CDR2 SQIVND (reference sequence). Losses at the gene ends were 2 bases for V and 0 bases for J; bases not matched to a gene: 7. This CDR3 comprises 17 residues.

This chain connects TRBV11-2 to TRBJ2-1; no definite D call. Germline V gives CDR1 SGHAT, CDR2 FQNNGV. This CDR3 has 13 residues. V was cut by 1 base and J by 5 bases, with 6 bases left in between. The CDR3 loop is CASSLGANNEQFF. DNA of the CDR3: TGTGCCAGCAGCTTAGGCGCGAACAATGAGCAGTTCTTC.

The rearrangement links TRBV30 to TRBJ2-6; D gene unclear. Germline assignment: CDR1 GTSNPN and CDR2 SVGIG (reference sequence). The CDR3 loop spans 15 amino acids. V dropped 1 base and J dropped 0 bases, with 7 bases sitting between them. The CDR3 DNA sequence: TGTGCCTGGAGTGGGTCGCTCTCTGGGGCCAACGTCCTGACTTTC. It encodes CAWSGSLSGANVLTF. Full variable domain (missing parts from reference TRBV30 and TRBJ2-6): SQTIHQWPATLVQPVGSPLSLECTVEGTSNPNLYWYRQAAGRGLQLLFYSVGIGQISSEVPQNLSASRPQDRQFILSSKKLLLSDSGFYLCAWSGSLSGANVLTFGAGSRLTVL.

This clone has only a few counts. The V gene is TRBV6-1, the J gene TRBJ1-2; weak D call: TRBD1 (6 bases). The CDR3 consists of 15 residues. V dropped 4 bases and J dropped 2 bases, with 14 bases sitting between them. From germline, CDR1 is MNHNS and CDR2 SASEGT. The CDR3 DNA follows: TGTGCCAGCAGTGGGGGACAATCGTTGAACTATGGCTACACCTTC. Its translation is CASSGGQSLNYGYTF.

CDR3 sequence (DNA): TGTGCCAGCAGCCTGGACAGGGGCACAGATACGCAGTATTTT. Encoded protein: CASSLDRGTDTQYF. This chain joins TRBV7-2 and TRBJ2-3, with 8 positions matching TRBD1. The CDR3 covers 14 residues. V lost 5 bases and J lost 1; bases outside the gene matches: 2. Per the germline V gene, CDR1 is SGHTA and CDR2 is FQGNSA.

The V gene is TRBV5-6, the J gene TRBJ2-3, with TRBD2 matching over 11 bases. In germline, CDR1 is SGHDT, CDR2 YYEEEE. J gave up 8 bases and V 0 bases, and 5 bases lay outside the gene matches. The CDR3 covers 15 residues. CDR3 sequence reads: CASSLEGTSGGTQYF. The CDR3 nucleotides are TGTGCCAGCAGCTTGGAAGGGACTAGCGGAGGTACGCAGTATTTT.

The rearrangement links TRBV27 to TRBJ2-2; D remains unclear. Germline V gives CDR1 MNHEY, CDR2 SMNVEV (reference sequence). The ends were cut back, 5 bases at V and 4 bases at J, with 14 bases in the middle. This CDR3 has 15 residues. CDR3 in amino acids: CASSPSSLSTGELFF. CDR3 DNA: TGTGCCAGCAGTCCCTCGTCCCTCTCCACCGGGGAGCTGTTTTTT.

The chain couples TRBV18 to TRBJ2-7, with 7 nucleotides matching TRBD1. Germline CDR1 is KGHSH and CDR2 is LQKENI. The CDR3 extends over 14 amino acids. J lost 3 bases, V lost 4 bases, and 6 bases had no gene match. CDR3 residues: CASSLAAGGYEQYF. CDR3 DNA sequence: TGTGCCAGCTCACTCGCCGCAGGGGGCTACGAGCAGTACTTC.

The chain employs TRBV28 and TRBJ2-7, with D possibly matching TRBD2 (5 bases). From germline, CDR1 is MDHEN and CDR2 SYDVKM. V was trimmed by 3 bases and J by 6 bases, leaving 9 bases between them. This CDR3 comprises 12 residues. The CDR3 protein is CASSLGSFEQYF. As DNA, the CDR3 is TGTGCCAGCAGTTTGGGGAGTTTCGAGCAGTACTTC.

The chain uses TRBV7-8 and TRBJ2-5; a possible D gene is TRBD2 (6 bases). The CDR3 length is 13 residues. The V gene's germline CDR1 is SGHVS and CDR2 FQNEAQ. The V end lost 3 bases, the J end lost 5 bases, and 10 bases lay between the germline ends. The CDR3 here is CASSFLGRETQYF. The CDR3 DNA reads TGTGCCAGCAGCTTCCTAGGGAGGGAGACCCAGTACTTC.

The chain carries TRBV18 and TRBJ1-2; TRBD1 is a possible D gene (5 bases). The CDR3 covers 12 residues. Germline V CDR1 and CDR2: KGHSH, LQKENI. V was clipped by 4 bases and J by 6 bases, with 9 bases between them. CDR3 region: CASSHGTDGYTF. The CDR3 coding sequence is TGTGCCAGCTCACATGGGACGGATGGCTACACCTTC.

The CDR3 is CASSPFALRDSSIHYGYTF. Written as DNA, the CDR3 is TGTGCCAGCAGCCCTTTTGCCCTCAGGGACAGCTCAATCCACTATGGCTACACCTTC. This rearrangement joins TRBV5-6 to TRBJ1-2; 7 nucleotides align to TRBD1. Germline V gene lookup returns CDR1 SGHDT and CDR2 YYEEEE. The length of the CDR3 is 19 residues. V lost 4 bases, J lost 3 bases, and 21 bases stayed unmatched.

This clone was recorded once. This sequence joins TRBV7-2 and TRBJ2-7; 7 bases map to TRBD1. Per the germline V gene, CDR1 is SGHTA and CDR2 is FQGNSA. This CDR3 spans 16 amino acids. The junction had 17 bases not matched to a gene; V was cut back by 6 bases and J by 6 bases. CDR3 sequence: CASSRSAGQDASEQYF. The CDR3 nucleotides are TGTGCCAGCAGTAGATCAGCAGGACAGGACGCGAGCGAGCAGTACTTC.

The V call is TRBV5-4, the J call TRBJ2-1, with TRBD2 as a possible D gene (6 bases). The germline V gene encodes CDR1 SGHNT and CDR2 YYREEE (reference sequence). The V end was cut by 4 bases, the J end by 1 base, with 15 bases between. The CDR3 is 16 residues long. The CDR3 nucleotides read TGTGCCAGCAGCCTCCATTCGGGAGCGTCCTACAATGAGCAGTTCTTC. Its translation is CASSLHSGASYNEQFF.

The J gene is TRBJ2-1, the V gene TRBV7-9; TRBD2 agrees at 9 bases. Losses at the gene ends were 1 base for V and 6 bases for J; bases not matched to a gene: 7. Germline assignment: CDR1 SEHNR and CDR2 FQNEAQ (reference sequence). This CDR3 comprises 16 residues. CDR3 DNA sequence: TGTGCCAGCAGCTTAGGGGTAGCGGGAGCAGGCAATGAGCAGTTCTTC. This sequence encodes CASSLGVAGAGNEQFF.

V and J are TRBV4-1 and TRBJ2-5, with TRBD2 matching 14 bases. Trimming cost V 0 bases and J 2 bases; bases outside gene matches: 5. The germline V gene has CDR1 MGHRA and CDR2 YSYEKL. The CDR3 contains 18 residues. CDR3 nucleotide sequence: TGCGCCAGCAGCCAAGAAGAGGGGACTAGCGGGGGACAAGAGACCCAGTACTTC. Encoded protein: CASSQEEGTSGGQETQYF.

The chain couples TRBV6-5 to TRBJ1-1; D not resolved. The CDR3 consists of 13 residues. V dropped 0 bases and J dropped 6 bases, with 8 bases sitting between them. Germline values: CDR1 MNHEY, CDR2 SVGAGI. CDR3 nucleotides: TGTGCCAGCAGTTACTCGATCGAGGCTGAAGCTTTCTTT. Translation: CASSYSIEAEAFF.

The chain couples TRBV7-8 to TRBJ2-3, with TRBD2 as a possible D gene (5 bases). The CDR3 is 13 amino acids. Germline CDR1 SGHVS, CDR2 FQNEAQ. V lost 5 bases and J 3 bases, leaving 9 bases between the germline ends. The CDR3 bases are TGTGCCAGCAGCGGGAGATGGACAGATACGCAGTATTTT. Protein sequence: CASSGRWTDTQYF.

The chain combines TRBV7-2 with TRBJ2-3; D might be TRBD2 (5 bases). Between the trimmed V and J ends, which lost 5 bases and 6 bases, there was a span of 9 bases. Germline V CDR1 and CDR2: SGHTA, FQGNSA. This CDR3 has 12 residues. For the CDR3, the DNA is TGTGCCAGCAGCGGGGTAGCGGATACGCAGTATTTT. It encodes CASSGVADTQYF.

J is TRBJ1-1 and V is TRBV29-1; D not certain. The CDR3 totals 13 residues. Germline-derived CDR1 and CDR2 are SQVTM and ANQGSEA. Deletions cut 1 base from V and 6 bases from J, with 12 bases between. The CDR3 sequence is CSVEAGLDAEAFF. Written as DNA, the CDR3 is TGCAGCGTTGAAGCGGGGTTGGACGCTGAAGCTTTCTTT.